Listed below are T cell receptor beta chains from one sample, sequenced in a study of OX40 agonist ivuxolimab in advanced cancers. Only in-frame clones appear in the TCRdb table, and some are missing; sequencing was by immunoSEQ multiplex PCR. The data hold tens of thousands of clones, with about 89% observed a single time. The source material was CD4+ or CD8+ T cells sorted from blood, sampled in a trial of the OX40 agonist ivuxolimab. The receptors originated from an adult with an advanced solid tumor such as melanoma, head and neck, liver or kidney cancer. CDR3s include the opening cysteine and the closing phenylalanine or tryptophan. The order of the fields is D gene, clone size, J gene, V gene, CDR3 DNA, CDR3 protein. D genes are given only for firm matches. Not all rows give a size; the values are once, few, many and, for expanded clones, a class.

. . TRBJ2-5 TRBV7-3 TGTGCCAGCAGCTTAAATGACGGAGGAGAGACCCAGTACTTC CASSLNDGGETQYF
TRBD2 . TRBJ2-7 TRBV4-1 TGCGCCAGCGTCGGAGGGACTAGCGGGAGGGCGGTCAACGAGCAGTACTTC CASVGGTSGRAVNEQYF
. once TRBJ1-2 TRBV6-5 TGTGCCAGCAGTTACGACGGAAACTATGGCTACACCTTC CASSYDGNYGYTF
TRBD1 . TRBJ1-2 TRBV11-2 TGTGCCAGCAGCTCGGACAGGGGGCCGAAGGGCTACACCTTC CASSSDRGPKGYTF
. . TRBJ2-3 TRBV13 TGTGCCAGCAGCTCCAGGGGTAGTACAGATACGCAGTATTTT CASSSRGSTDTQYF
. . TRBJ2-5 TRBV30 TGTGCCTGGAGTGTAGGGCTGCAAGAGACCCAGTACTTC CAWSVGLQETQYF
. . TRBJ1-2 TRBV27 TGTGCCAGCAGCCCGGGACGGCTATTCTATGGCTACACCTTC CASSPGRLFYGYTF
. . TRBJ1-4 TRBV19 TGTGCCAGTAGTACGGCACAGGCATCGGGGAATGAAAAACTGTTTTTT CASSTAQASGNEKLFF
TRBD2 . TRBJ2-1 TRBV19 TGTGCCAGTAGTATCAGCGGGAGTAACCATGAGCAGTTCTTC CASSISGSNHEQFF
TRBD2 . TRBJ2-1 TRBV11-3 TGTGCCAGCAGCTCGTCTAGCGGGCCTTACAATGAGCAGTTCTTC CASSSSSGPYNEQFF
. . TRBJ1-4 TRBV29-1 TGCAGCGCTAAACAGGGCTCGAATGAAAAACTGTTTTTT CSAKQGSNEKLFF
TRBD2 few TRBJ2-2 TRBV5-1 TGCGCCAGCAGCTTAAGCGGGACGAACACCGGGGAGCTGTTTTTT CASSLSGTNTGELFF
. . TRBJ1-2 TRBV11-2 TGTGCCAGCAGCTTGGGGTTTAACTATGGCTACACCTTC CASSLGFNYGYTF
. . TRBJ2-7 TRBV9 TGTGCCAGCAGCACCAGGGAGGCCGGCACCTACGAGCAGTACTTC CASSTREAGTYEQYF
. . TRBJ2-2 TRBV12-5 TGTGCTAGTGGTGTGGACACCGGGGAGCTGTTTTTT CASGVDTGELFF
. few TRBJ1-1 TRBV7-9 TGTGCCAGCAGCCCCCCGGCAACGAACACTGAAGCTTTCTTT CASSPPATNTEAFF
. . TRBJ2-7 TRBV6-5 TGTGCCAGCCCCCCGGGCAGTCACCCTTACGAGCAGTACTTC CASPPGSHPYEQYF
. . TRBJ2-2 TRBV5-1 TGCGCCAGCAGCCCCGGGAACTTTGTTGGGGTGCGGGAGCTGTTTTTT CASSPGNFVGVRELFF
. . TRBJ2-5 TRBV5-1 TGCGCCAGCAGCTTTTCAGGGGTGGGGGAGACCCAGTACTTC CASSFSGVGETQYF
TRBD1 . TRBJ1-5 TRBV7-9 TGTGCCAGCAGCTCCCAGGGGGATCAGCCCCAGCATTTT CASSSQGDQPQHF
TRBD1 . TRBJ1-2 TRBV27 TGTGCCAGCAGTTTTGGGACAGGGGGAAACTATGGCTACACCTTC CASSFGTGGNYGYTF
. medium-sized TRBJ1-1 TRBV27 TGTGCCAGCAAATTCGGGGGTTTCGACACTGAAGCTTTCTTT CASKFGGFDTEAFF
TRBD2 . TRBJ2-7 TRBV11-1 TGTGCCAGCAGCTTATTGGCGGGAGGGCCGTACGAGCAGTACTTC CASSLLAGGPYEQYF
. . TRBJ1-3 TRBV30 TGTGCCTGGGCCGGGACTATTGCTGGAAACACCATATATTTT CAWAGTIAGNTIYF
TRBD1 . TRBJ2-7 TRBV15 TGTGCCACCAGCAGAGACCTTTTGACAGGGGACGAGCAGTACTTC CATSRDLLTGDEQYF
. . TRBJ2-4 TRBV30 TGTGCCTGGGGGCTTGGGAACATTCAGTACTTC CAWGLGNIQYF
. once TRBJ1-5 TRBV10-2 TGCGCCAGCAGGCCGGGGGAAAATCAGCCCCAGCATTTT CASRPGENQPQHF
. once TRBJ1-2 TRBV14 TGTGCCAGCAGCCCTACGTGGGGAGGCTACACCTTC CASSPTWGGYTF
TRBD1 . TRBJ2-4 TRBV7-2 TGTGCCAGCAGCCCCCGAACTACAGGGGCGTTAGCCAAAAACATTCAGTACTTC CASSPRTTGALAKNIQYF
. . TRBJ2-7 TRBV11-3 TGTGCCAGCAGCTTACTGTTCTCCTACGAGCAGTACTTC CASSLLFSYEQYF
. . TRBJ2-3 TRBV7-2 TGTGCCAGCAGCTTTGTAGGGCCAGATACGCAGTATTTT CASSFVGPDTQYF
TRBD1 . TRBJ2-2 TRBV5-4 TGTGCCAGCAGGGCCTGGACAGGGGCCGGGGGCCCGAACACCGGGGAGCTGTTTTTT CASRAWTGAGGPNTGELFF
. . TRBJ2-1 TRBV7-9 TGTGCCAGCAGCTTTTTGGGGGGACCGGGGTCCTACAATGAGCAGTTCTTC CASSFLGGPGSYNEQFF
TRBD1 . TRBJ2-3 TRBV4-1 TGCGCCAGCAGCCAACAAACAGGGGGCTTTGACACAGATACGCAGTATTTT CASSQQTGGFDTDTQYF
. . TRBJ2-7 TRBV2 TGTGCCAGCTTAGGAGGTTTTACTACCTACGAGCAGTACTTC CASLGGFTTYEQYF
. . TRBJ2-5 TRBV6-6 TGTGCCAGCAGTTACCTGATTTGGGGGCAGGGGACCCAGTACTTC CASSYLIWGQGTQYF
. . TRBJ1-3 TRBV19 TGTGCCAGTATGGAGAGGGGAGCTGGAAACACCATATATTTT CASMERGAGNTIYF
. once TRBJ2-3 TRBV7-9 TGTGCCAGCAGCTTAGACTCGGGGGCAAATACGCAGTATTTT CASSLDSGANTQYF